These T cell receptor beta chains were read from a single sample in a study of blood T cell repertoires in COVID-19. Some clones are missing from TCRdb's copy, which holds only in-frame ones; the method was immunoSEQ multiplex PCR. The sample lists some 340,000 clones, about 83% occurring once. Sequenced material: peripheral blood. Receptor source: a man aged 25-45 years with active or convalescent COVID-19. Each CDR3 is given with its conserved first and last residue. D genes are given only for firm matches. Size is omitted from some rows. Given values are once, few, many or a class for expanded clones.

d_call clone_size j_call v_call cdr3_nt cdr3_aa
TRBD1 NA TRBJ2-3 TRBV29-1 TGCAGCTCGGAAGGGGGCGCCCCGTCAGATACGCAGTATTTT CSSEGGAPSDTQYF
TRBD2 NA TRBJ2-1 TRBV14 TGTGCCAGCAGCTTACCTAGCGGCAATGAGCAGTTCTTC CASSLPSGNEQFF
NA NA TRBJ2-5 TRBV4-1 TGCGCCAGCAGCCCCCCTTGGGGTGGCAGGGATGAGACCCAGTACTTC CASSPPWGGRDETQYF
TRBD1 NA TRBJ1-6 TRBV27 TGTGCCAGCAGTATCTCCGGACAGGGGAATTCACCCCTCCACTTT CASSISGQGNSPLHF
NA NA TRBJ1-5 TRBV4-1 TGCGCCAGCAGCCAAGGGTGGGAGCCGCCCCAGCATTTT CASSQGWEPPQHF
NA NA TRBJ2-3 TRBV4-1 TGCGCCAGCCGGGGTTCCTTAGTGGGGCAGTATTTT CASRGSLVGQYF
TRBD2 NA TRBJ2-7 TRBV7-8 TGTGCCAGCAGCTTGTTAGCGGGGGGGAACTACGAGCAGTACTTC CASSLLAGGNYEQYF
NA NA TRBJ2-3 TRBV5-8 TGTGCCAGCAGCTCTCCGGGACACTCGGCGAATTTT CASSSPGHSANF
TRBD2 NA TRBJ2-1 TRBV10-3 TGTGCCATCAGTGTCGGACTAGCGGGAGGCGGGAATGAGCAGTTCTTC CAISVGLAGGGNEQFF
TRBD2 NA TRBJ2-7 TRBV7-2 TGTGCCAGCAGCTTGTACGGGGGGAACTACGAGCAGTACTTC CASSLYGGNYEQYF
NA few TRBJ2-2 TRBV12-3/TRBV12-4 TGTGCCAGCAGTTTAGTACGGGGCGGGGAGCTGTTTTTT CASSLVRGGELFF
NA NA TRBJ2-3 TRBV5-5 TGTGCCAGCAGCCCCAGAGAGGGTCCTAGCACAGATACGCAGTATTTT CASSPREGPSTDTQYF
NA NA TRBJ2-7 TRBV4-3 TGCGCCAGCAGCCAAGATCTCGGACTCGACTCCTACGAGCAGTACTTC CASSQDLGLDSYEQYF
TRBD1 NA TRBJ2-1 TRBV7-3 TGTGCCAGCAGCTCCAGGGGGCGCGAAAGTGAGCAGTTCTTC CASSSRGRESEQFF
NA NA TRBJ1-2 TRBV15 TGTGCCACCAGCCGAGGGGAGGCCTACTATGGCTACACCTTC CATSRGEAYYGYTF
TRBD1 NA TRBJ2-1 TRBV7-9 TGTGCCAGCAGCCAACCCCTGACAGGGTTCCCCTACAATGAGCAGTTCTTC CASSQPLTGFPYNEQFF
TRBD2 NA TRBJ2-3 TRBV6-4 TGTGCCAGCAGTGATTTGGGAGGGGCAGATACGCAGTATTTT CASSDLGGADTQYF
TRBD1 once TRBJ1-6 TRBV11-3 TGTGCCAGCAGCTTGGGGACAGGGGGAACCTATAATTCACCCCTCCACTTT CASSLGTGGTYNSPLHF
NA NA TRBJ1-2 TRBV7-2 TGTGCCAGCAGCTTTGGGGGTACAGGGAACTATGGCTACACCTTC CASSFGGTGNYGYTF
NA NA TRBJ1-4 TRBV18 TGTGCCAGCTCACTCAACCAGGGGTCTTTAACTAATGAAAAACTGTTTTTT CASSLNQGSLTNEKLFF
NA once TRBJ1-6 TRBV12-5 TGTGCTAGTGGTCAAGGGGTCTCACCCCTCCACTTT CASGQGVSPLHF
NA once TRBJ1-5 TRBV7-2 TGTGCGAGCACCACTAACAATCAGCCCCAGCATTTT CASTTNNQPQHF